The clone carrying this T cell receptor (beta chain) was observed a single time. Its antigen is not identified. The data originate from a study of shared clonotypes between healthy human individuals. Broader study findings: It was observed that 5% to 6.5% of naive CD4 clonotypes were shared across several donors. Large sequencing depth failed to make sorted-subset sequencing complete, rarefaction showed. Memory subsets generally showed lower estimated richness than naive subsets.

In the naive CD8 group, cells lacked CD45RO and were positively selected for CCR7, so terminally differentiated effector memory CD45RA+ cells were left out. The V segment lost 1 base and the J segment 4 bases; nucleotides outside the gene matches: 7. The CDR3 has 16 amino acids. CDR1 and CDR2 (germline): SGHAT, FQNNGV. An assay was performed, and its level was deep. Libraries were prepared by immunoSEQ multiplex PCR; TCRdb keeps only in-frame clonotypes and omits some of them. Of about 800,000 clones listed, about 97% were seen once; the top ten hold less than 0.3%. The sequence was collected from a man younger than 40 in good health. The rearrangement links TRBV11-2 to TRBJ2-1, with 7 bases aligning to TRBD2. Sequencing was carried out using naive CD8+ T cells sorted from blood. CDR3 loop: CASSLATRERYNEQFF. Written as DNA, the CDR3 is TGTGCCAGCAGCTTAGCGACGCGGGAGAGGTACAATGAGCAGTTCTTC.